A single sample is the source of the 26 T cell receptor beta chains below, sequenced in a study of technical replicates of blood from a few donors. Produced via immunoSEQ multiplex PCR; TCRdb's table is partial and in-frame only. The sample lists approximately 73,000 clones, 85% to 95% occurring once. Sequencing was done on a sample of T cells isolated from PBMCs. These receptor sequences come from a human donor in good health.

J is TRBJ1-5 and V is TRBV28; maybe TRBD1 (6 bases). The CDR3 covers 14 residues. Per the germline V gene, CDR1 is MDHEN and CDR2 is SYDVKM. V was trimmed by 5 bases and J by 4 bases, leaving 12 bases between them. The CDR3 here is CASSLQGFNQPQHF. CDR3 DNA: TGTGCCAGCAGTCTACAGGGATTTAATCAGCCCCAGCATTTT.

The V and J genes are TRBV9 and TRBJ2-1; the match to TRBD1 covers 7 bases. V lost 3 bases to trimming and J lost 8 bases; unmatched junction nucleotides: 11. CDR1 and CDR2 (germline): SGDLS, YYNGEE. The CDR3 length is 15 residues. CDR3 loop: CASSGTGTVVDEQFF. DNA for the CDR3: TGTGCCAGCAGCGGTACCGGGACAGTGGTAGATGAGCAGTTCTTC.

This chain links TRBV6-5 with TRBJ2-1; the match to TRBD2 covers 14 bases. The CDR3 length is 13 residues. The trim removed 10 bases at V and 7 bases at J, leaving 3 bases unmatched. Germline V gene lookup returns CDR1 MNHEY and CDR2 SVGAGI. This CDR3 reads CATGLAGGNEQFF. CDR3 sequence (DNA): TGTGCCACAGGACTAGCGGGAGGTAATGAGCAGTTCTTC.

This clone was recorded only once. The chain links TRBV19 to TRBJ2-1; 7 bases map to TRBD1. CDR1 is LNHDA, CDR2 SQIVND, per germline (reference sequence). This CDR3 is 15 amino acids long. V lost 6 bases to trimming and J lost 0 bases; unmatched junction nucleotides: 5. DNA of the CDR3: TGTGCCAGTAGCGACAGGGTCAGCTCCTACAATGAGCAGTTCTTC. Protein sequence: CASSDRVSSYNEQFF. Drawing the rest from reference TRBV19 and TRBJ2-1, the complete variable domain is DGGITQSPKYLFRKEGQNVTLSCEQNLNHDAMYWYRQDPGQGLRLIYYSQIVNDFQKGDIAEGYSVSREKKESFPLTVTSAQKNPTAFYLCASSDRVSSYNEQFFGPGTRLTVL.

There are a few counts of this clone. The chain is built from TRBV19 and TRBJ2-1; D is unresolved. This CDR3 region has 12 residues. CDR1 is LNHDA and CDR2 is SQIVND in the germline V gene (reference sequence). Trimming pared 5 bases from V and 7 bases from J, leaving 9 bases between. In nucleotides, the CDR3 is TGTGCCAGTAGTTCCGGGTGGAATGAGCAGTTCTTC. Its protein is CASSSGWNEQFF.

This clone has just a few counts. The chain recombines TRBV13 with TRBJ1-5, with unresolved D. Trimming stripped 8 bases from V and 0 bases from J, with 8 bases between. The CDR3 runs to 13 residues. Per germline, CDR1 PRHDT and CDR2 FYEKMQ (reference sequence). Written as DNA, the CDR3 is TGTGCCAGCTCCAGGTCTAGCAATCAGCCCCAGCATTTT. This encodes CASSRSSNQPQHF.

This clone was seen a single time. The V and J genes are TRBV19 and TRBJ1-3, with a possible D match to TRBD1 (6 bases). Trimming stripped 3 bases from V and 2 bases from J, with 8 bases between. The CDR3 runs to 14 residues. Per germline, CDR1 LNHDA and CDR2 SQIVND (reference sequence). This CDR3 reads CASSITGPGNTIYF. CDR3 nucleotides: TGTGCCAGTAGTATCACAGGGCCTGGAAACACCATATATTTT.

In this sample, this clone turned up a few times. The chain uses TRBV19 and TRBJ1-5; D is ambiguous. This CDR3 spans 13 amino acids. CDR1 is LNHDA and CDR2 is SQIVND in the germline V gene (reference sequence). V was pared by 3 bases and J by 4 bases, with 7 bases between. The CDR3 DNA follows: TGTGCCAGTAGTATCGACGGGAATCAGCCCCAGCATTTT. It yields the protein CASSIDGNQPQHF.

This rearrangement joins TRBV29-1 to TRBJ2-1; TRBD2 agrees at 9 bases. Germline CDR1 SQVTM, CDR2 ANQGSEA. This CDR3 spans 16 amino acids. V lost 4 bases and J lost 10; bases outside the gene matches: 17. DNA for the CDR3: TGCAGCGTTGTTAAATTTGGCGGGAGGGCCCGCCGGGAGCAGTTCTTC. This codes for CSVVKFGGRARREQFF.

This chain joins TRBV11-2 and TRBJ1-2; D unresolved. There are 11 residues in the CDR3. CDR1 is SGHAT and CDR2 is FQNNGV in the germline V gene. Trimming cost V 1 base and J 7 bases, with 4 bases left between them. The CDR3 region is CASSLGLGYTF. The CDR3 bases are TGTGCCAGCAGCTTAGGTCTTGGCTACACCTTC.

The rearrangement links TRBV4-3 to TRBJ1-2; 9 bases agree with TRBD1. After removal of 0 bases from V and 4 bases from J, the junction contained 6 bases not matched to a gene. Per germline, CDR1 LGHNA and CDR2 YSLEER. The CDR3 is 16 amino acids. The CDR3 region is CASSQDTGGSGYGYTF. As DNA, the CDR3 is TGCGCCAGCAGCCAAGACACAGGGGGCTCCGGCTATGGCTACACCTTC.

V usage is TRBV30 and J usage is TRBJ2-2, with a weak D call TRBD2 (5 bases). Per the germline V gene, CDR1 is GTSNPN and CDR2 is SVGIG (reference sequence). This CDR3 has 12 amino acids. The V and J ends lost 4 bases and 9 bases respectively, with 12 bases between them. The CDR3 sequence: CAWTEGYRELFF. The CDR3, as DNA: TGTGCCTGGACTGAGGGTTACAGGGAGCTGTTTTTT.

The CDR3 here is CASNRVLPQHF. CDR3 sequence (DNA): TGCGCCAGCAATCGGGTTTTGCCCCAGCATTTT. V gene TRBV23-1 combines with J gene TRBJ1-5; D unclear. TRBV23-1 is an ORF, with its function uncertain. The CDR3 is 11 residues long. V gave up 7 bases and J gave up 9 bases, with 10 bases separating them.

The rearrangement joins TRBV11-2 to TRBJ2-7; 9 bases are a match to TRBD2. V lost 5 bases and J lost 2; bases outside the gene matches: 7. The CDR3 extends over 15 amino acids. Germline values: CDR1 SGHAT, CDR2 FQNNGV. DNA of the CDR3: TGTGCCAGCAGCCCCAGCGGGAGGTCACCCTACGAGCAGTACTTC. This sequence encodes CASSPSGRSPYEQYF.

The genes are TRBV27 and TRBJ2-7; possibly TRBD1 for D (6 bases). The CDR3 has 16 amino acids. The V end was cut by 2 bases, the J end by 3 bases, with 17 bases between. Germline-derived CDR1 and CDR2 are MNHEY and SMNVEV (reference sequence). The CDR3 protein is CASSLNGRTDLYEQYF. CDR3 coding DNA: TGTGCCAGCAGTTTAAATGGTCGGACAGACCTCTACGAGCAGTACTTC.

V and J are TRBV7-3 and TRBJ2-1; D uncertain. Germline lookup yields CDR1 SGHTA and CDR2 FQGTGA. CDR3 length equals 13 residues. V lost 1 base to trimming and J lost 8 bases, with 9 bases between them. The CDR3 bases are TGTGCCAGCAGCTTAAGTACTGCGTATGAGCAGTTCTTC. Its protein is CASSLSTAYEQFF. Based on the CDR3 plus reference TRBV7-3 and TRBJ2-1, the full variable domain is GAGVSQTPSNKVTEKGKYVELRCDPISGHTALYWYRQSLGQGPEFLIYFQGTGAADDSGLPNDRFFAVRPEGSVSTLKIQRTERGDSAVYLCASSLSTAYEQFFGPGTRLTVL.

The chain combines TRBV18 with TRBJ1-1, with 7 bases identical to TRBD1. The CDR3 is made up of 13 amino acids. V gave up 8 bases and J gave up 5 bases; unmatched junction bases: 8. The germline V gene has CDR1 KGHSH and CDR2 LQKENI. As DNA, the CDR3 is TGTGCCAGCCAAACAGGGGAGGATACTGAAGCTTTCTTT. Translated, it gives CASQTGEDTEAFF. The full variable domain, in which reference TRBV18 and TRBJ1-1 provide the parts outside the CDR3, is NAGVMQNPRHLVRRRGQEARLRCSPMKGHSHVYWYRQLPEEGLKFMVYLQKENIIDESGMPKERFSAEFPKEGPSILRIQQVVRGDSAAYFCASQTGEDTEAFFGQGTRLTVV.

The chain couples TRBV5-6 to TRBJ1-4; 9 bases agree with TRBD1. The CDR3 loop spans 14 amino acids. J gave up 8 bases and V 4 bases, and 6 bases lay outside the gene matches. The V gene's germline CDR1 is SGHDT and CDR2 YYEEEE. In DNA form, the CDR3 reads TGTGCCAGCAGCATTGGGACAGGGTGGGAAAAACTGTTTTTT. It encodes CASSIGTGWEKLFF. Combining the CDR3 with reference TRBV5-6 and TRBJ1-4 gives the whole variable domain DAGVTQSPTHLIKTRGQQVTLRCSPKSGHDTVSWYQQALGQGPQFIFQYYEEEERQRGNFPDRFSGHQFPNYSSELNVNALLLGDSALYLCASSIGTGWEKLFFGSGTQLSVL.

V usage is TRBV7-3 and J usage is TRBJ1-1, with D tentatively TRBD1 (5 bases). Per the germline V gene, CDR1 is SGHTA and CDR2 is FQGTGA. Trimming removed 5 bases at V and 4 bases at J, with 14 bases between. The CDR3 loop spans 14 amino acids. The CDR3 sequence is CASSHSGGSTEAFF. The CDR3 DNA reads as TGTGCCAGCAGCCATTCGGGGGGGAGCACTGAAGCTTTCTTT.

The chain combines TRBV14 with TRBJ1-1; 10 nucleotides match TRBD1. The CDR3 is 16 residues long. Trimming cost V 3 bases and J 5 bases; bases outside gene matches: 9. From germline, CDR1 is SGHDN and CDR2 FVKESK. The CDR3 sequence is CASSQGTGAFGTEAFF. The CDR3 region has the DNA TGTGCCAGCAGCCAGGGGACAGGGGCATTCGGGACTGAAGCTTTCTTT. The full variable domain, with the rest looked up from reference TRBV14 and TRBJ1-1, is EAGVTQFPSHSVIEKGQTVTLRCDPISGHDNLYWYRRVMGKEIKFLLHFVKESKQDESGMPNNRFLAERTGGTYSTLKVQPAELEDSGVYFCASSQGTGAFGTEAFFGQGTRLTVV.

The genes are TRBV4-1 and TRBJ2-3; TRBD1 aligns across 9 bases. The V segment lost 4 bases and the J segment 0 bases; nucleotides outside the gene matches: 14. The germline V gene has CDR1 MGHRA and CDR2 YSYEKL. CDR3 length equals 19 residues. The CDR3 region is CASSRPRDRVGSSTDTQYF. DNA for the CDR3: TGCGCCAGCAGCCGGCCCCGGGACAGGGTCGGATCGAGCACAGATACGCAGTATTTT.

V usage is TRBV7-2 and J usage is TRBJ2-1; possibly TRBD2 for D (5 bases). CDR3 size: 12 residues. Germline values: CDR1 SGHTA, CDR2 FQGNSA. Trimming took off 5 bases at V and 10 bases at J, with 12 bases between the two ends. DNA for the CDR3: TGTGCCAGCAGCCCGAGGTCGGGGGAGCAGTTCTTC. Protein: CASSPRSGEQFF.

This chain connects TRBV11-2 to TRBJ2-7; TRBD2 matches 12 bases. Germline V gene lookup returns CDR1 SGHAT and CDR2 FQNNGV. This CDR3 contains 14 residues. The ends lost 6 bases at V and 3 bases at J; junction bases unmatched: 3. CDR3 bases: TGTGCCAGCAGAGGGACTAGCGGGTTCTACGAGCAGTACTTC. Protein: CASRGTSGFYEQYF.

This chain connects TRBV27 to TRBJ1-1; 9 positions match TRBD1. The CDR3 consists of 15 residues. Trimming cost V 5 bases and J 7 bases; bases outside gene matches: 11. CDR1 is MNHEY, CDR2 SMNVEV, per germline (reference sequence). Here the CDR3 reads CASSRKKPGQGEAFF. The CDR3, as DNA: TGTGCCAGCAGTCGGAAAAAGCCGGGACAGGGTGAAGCTTTCTTT.

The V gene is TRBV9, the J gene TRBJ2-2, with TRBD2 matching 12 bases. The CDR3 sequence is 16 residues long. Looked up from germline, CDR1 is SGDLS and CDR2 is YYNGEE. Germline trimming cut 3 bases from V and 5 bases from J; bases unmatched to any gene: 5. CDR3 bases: TGTGCCAGCAGCGAACTAGCGGGAGGAGGAACCGGGGAGCTGTTTTTT. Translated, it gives CASSELAGGGTGELFF.

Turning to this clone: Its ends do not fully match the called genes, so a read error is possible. The CDR3 DNA sequence: TGTGCTAGCAGCTTACGGGACAGCCTCAATGAGCAGTTCTTC. Translation: CASSLRDSLNEQFF. The V gene is TRBV7-7, the J gene TRBJ2-1, with 7 bases fitting TRBD1. The CDR3 has 14 amino acids. The germline V gene encodes CDR1 SSHAT and CDR2 FNYEAQ (reference sequence).